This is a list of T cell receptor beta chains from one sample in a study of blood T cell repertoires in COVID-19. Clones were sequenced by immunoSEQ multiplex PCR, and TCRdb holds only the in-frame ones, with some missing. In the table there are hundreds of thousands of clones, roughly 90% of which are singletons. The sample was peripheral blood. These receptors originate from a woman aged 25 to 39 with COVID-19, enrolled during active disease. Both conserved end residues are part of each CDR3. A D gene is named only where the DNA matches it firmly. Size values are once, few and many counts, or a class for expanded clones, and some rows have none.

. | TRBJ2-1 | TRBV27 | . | CASSLVGSYNEQFF | TGTGCCAGCAGTCTGGTTGGGAGCTACAATGAGCAGTTCTTC
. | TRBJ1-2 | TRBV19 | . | CASSISQGGSGYTF | TGTGCCAGTAGTATCTCCCAGGGTGGATCGGGCTACACCTTC
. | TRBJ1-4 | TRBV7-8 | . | CASSFRGLNEKLFF | TGTGCCAGCAGCTTTAGGGGCCTTAATGAAAAACTGTTTTTT
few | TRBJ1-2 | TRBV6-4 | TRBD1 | CASSAGGGYTF | TGTGCCAGCAGCGCAGGGGGTGGCTACACCTTC
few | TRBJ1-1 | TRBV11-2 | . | CASSLDRGTEAFF | TGTGCCAGCAGCTTAGACAGGGGCACTGAAGCTTTCTTT
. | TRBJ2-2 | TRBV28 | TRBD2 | CASSVLAGDTGELFF | TGTGCCAGCAGTGTTCTAGCGGGGGACACCGGGGAGCTGTTTTTT
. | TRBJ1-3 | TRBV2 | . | CASSLQSSGNTIYF | TGTGCCAGCAGCTTACAGAGCTCTGGAAACACCATATATTTT
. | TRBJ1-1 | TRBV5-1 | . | CASSLVWEGQFNTEAFF | TGCGCCAGCAGCTTGGTGTGGGAGGGGCAGTTTAACACTGAAGCTTTCTTT
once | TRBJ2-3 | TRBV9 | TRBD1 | CASSLGVTGGTDTQYF | TGTGCCAGCAGCCTCGGGGTGACAGGGGGAACCGATACGCAGTATTTT
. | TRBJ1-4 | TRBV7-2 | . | CASSLRGGEKLFF | TGTGCCAGCAGCTTAAGGGGAGGAGAAAAACTGTTTTTT
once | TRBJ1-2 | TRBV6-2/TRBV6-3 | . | CASSYGGLANYGYTF | TGTGCCAGCAGTTACGGTGGTCTGGCCAACTATGGCTACACCTTC
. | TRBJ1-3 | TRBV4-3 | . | CASSSSSGNTIYF | TGCGCCAGCAGCTCCTCTTCTGGAAACACCATATATTTT
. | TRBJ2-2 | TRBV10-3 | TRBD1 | CAISGPPFHRQGANVDTGELFF | TGTGCCATCAGTGGTCCCCCCTTTCATAGACAGGGGGCTAACGTCGACACCGGGGAGCTGTTTTTT
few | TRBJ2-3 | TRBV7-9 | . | CASSLLGGTDTQYF | TGTGCCAGCAGCTTACTTGGAGGAACAGATACGCAGTATTTT
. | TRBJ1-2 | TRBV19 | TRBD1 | CASSIWTGTNYGYTF | TGTGCCAGTAGTATTTGGACAGGGACAAACTATGGCTACACCTTC
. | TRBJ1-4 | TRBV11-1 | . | CASSFYLATNEKLFF | TGTGCCAGCAGCTTCTACCTTGCAACTAATGAAAAACTGTTTTTT
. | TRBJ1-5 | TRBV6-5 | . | CASSYKNPNSNQPQHF | TGTGCCAGCAGTTACAAAAATCCCAATAGCAATCAGCCCCAGCATTTT
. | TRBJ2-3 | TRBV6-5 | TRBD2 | CASSLAGDDADTQYF | TGTGCCAGCAGTTTAGCGGGAGACGACGCAGATACGCAGTATTTT
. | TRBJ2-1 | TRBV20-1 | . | CSARVRGEQFF | TGCAGTGCTAGAGTTCGCGGTGAGCAGTTCTTC
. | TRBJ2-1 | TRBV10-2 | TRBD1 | CASRGTGGPTYEQFF | TGCGCCAGCAGAGGGACAGGGGGACCAACATATGAGCAGTTCTTC
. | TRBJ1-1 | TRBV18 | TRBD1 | CASSPPAAGGNTEAFF | TGTGCCAGCTCACCACCTGCCGCAGGGGGAAACACTGAAGCTTTCTTT
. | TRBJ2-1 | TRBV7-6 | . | CASSPIDTDNEQFF | TGTGCCAGCAGCCCGATCGACACTGACAATGAGCAGTTCTTC
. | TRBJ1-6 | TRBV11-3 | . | CASSVGSGPLHF | TGTGCCAGCAGCGTGGGGTCGGGGCCCCTCCACTTT
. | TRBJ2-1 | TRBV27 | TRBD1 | CASSPPGQVGNNEQFF | TGTGCCAGCAGCCCACCGGGACAGGTGGGGAACAATGAGCAGTTCTTC
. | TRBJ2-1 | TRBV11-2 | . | CASSSRGIYNEQFF | TGTGCCAGCAGCTCCCGGGGAATCTACAATGAGCAGTTCTTC
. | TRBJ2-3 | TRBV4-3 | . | CASSQEKGTLRRDTQYF | TGCGCCAGCAGCCAAGAGAAAGGGACTCTCCGCCGGGATACGCAGTATTTT
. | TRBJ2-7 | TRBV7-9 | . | CASSSVRGEEAGAYEQYF | TGTGCCAGCAGCTCGGTGAGGGGCGAGGAAGCGGGCGCTTACGAGCAGTACTTC
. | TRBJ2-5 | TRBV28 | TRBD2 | CASRRGGETQYF | TGTGCCAGCAGGCGGGGGGGAGAGACCCAGTACTTC
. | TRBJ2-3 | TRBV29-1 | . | CSGWGDTDTQYF | TGCAGCGGATGGGGAGACACAGATACGCAGTATTTT
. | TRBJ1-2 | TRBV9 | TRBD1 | CASSVATSMQGAEYGYTF | TGTGCCAGCAGCGTAGCTACGTCGATGCAGGGGGCTGAATATGGCTACACCTTC
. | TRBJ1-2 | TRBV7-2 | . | CASSLARNTYGYTF | TGTGCCAGCAGCTTAGCCAGGAACACCTATGGCTACACCTTC
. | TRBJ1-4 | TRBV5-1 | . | CASSLGDYPTNEKLFF | TGCGCCAGCAGCTTGGGTGACTACCCAACTAATGAAAAACTGTTTTTT
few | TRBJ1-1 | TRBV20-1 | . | CSASLGGEAFF | TGCAGTGCTAGCCTGGGGGGTGAAGCTTTCTTT
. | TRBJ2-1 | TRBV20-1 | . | CSASLSLYNEQFF | TGCAGTGCTAGTCTTAGCCTCTACAATGAGCAGTTCTTC
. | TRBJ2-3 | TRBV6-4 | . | CASSPGSTDTQYF | TGTGCCAGCAGCCCAGGGTCCACAGATACGCAGTATTTT
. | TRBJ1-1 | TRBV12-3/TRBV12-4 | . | CASSPAGRAFF | TGTGCCAGCAGCCCCGCGGGACGAGCTTTCTTT
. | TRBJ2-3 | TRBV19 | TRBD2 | CASQAGGLAGTDTQYF | TGTGCCTCCCAAGCCGGAGGGCTAGCGGGCACAGATACGCAGTATTTT
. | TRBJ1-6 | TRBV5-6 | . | CASSLVDTYNSPLHF | TGTGCCAGCAGCTTGGTGGACACATATAATTCACCCCTCCACTTT
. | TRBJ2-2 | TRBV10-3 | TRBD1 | CAISGRDRDTGELFF | TGTGCCATCAGTGGCCGGGACAGGGACACCGGGGAGCTGTTTTTT
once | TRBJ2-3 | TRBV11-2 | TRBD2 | CASSRLAGGFTDTQYF | TGTGCCAGCAGCCGACTAGCGGGAGGCTTTACAGATACGCAGTATTTT